This T cell receptor (beta chain) was captured in a study of blood T cell repertoires in COVID-19. In the study overall: Researchers got acute and convalescent COVID-19 samples from the United States, Italy and Spain. Sources were T cells, B-cell-depleted T cells, or PBMCs; the material itself was cDNA or gDNA.

Original processing methods: Estimation of nucleated cell counts was performed using reference gene primer amplification. Generated by immunoSEQ multiplex PCR, the TCRdb table keeps only in-frame clones and is missing some. That table is the source of V, J and clone size, and D and trimming were worked out from the DNA. The data show over 200,000 clones, with roughly 90% seen just once and 1.5% to 2% held by the top ten. This CDR3 contains 16 residues. Germline CDR1 WSHSY, CDR2 SAAADI. Unmatched junction bases numbered 7, after V lost 4 bases and J lost 3 bases. The chain employs TRBV10-2 and TRBJ2-7, with 12 bases lining up with TRBD2. Sequenced: peripheral blood. The clonotype originates from a middle-aged man with active or convalescent COVID-19. CDR3 DNA sequence: TGCGCCAGCAGTGTGGCTAGCGGGAGGGCCGTCTACGAGCAGTACTTC. Translating gives CASSVASGRAVYEQYF.